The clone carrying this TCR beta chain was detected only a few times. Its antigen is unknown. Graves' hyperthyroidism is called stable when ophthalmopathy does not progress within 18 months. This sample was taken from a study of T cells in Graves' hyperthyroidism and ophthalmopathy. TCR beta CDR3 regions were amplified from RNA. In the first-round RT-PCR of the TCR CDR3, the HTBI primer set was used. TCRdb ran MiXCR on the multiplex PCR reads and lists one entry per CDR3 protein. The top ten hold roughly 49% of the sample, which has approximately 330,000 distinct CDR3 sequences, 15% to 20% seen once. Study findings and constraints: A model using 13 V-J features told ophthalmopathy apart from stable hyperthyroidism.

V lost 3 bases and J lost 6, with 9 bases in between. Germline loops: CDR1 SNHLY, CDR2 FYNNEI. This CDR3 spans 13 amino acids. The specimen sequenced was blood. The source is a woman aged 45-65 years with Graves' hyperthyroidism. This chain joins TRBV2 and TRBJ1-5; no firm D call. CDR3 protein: CASSDEGSQPQHF. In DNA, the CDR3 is TGTGCCAGCAGTGACGAGGGTAGTCAGCCCCAGCATTTT.